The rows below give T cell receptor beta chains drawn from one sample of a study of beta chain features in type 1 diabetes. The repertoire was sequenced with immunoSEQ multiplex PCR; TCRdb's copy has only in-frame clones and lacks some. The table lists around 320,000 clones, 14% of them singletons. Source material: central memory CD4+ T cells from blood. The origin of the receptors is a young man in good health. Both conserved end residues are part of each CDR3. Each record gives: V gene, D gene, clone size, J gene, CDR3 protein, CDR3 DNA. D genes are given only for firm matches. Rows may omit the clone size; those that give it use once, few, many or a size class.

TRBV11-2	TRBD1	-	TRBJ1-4	CASSLSGTEHEKLFF	TGTGCCAGCAGCTTATCCGGGACAGAACATGAAAAACTGTTTTTT
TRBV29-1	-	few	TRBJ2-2	CSVGAGRTGELFF	TGCAGCGTTGGGGCAGGGAGGACCGGGGAGCTGTTTTTT
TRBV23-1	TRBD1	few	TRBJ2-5	CASSRLFSAGTGGKVGETQYF	TGCGCCAGCAGTCGACTTTTTTCGGCCGGGACAGGGGGCAAGGTTGGAGAGACCCAGTACTTC
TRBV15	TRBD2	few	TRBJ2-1	CATSRDPSGRQFF	TGTGCCACCAGCAGAGATCCAAGCGGGAGGCAGTTCTTC
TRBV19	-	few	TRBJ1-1	CASSTTGQNTEAFF	TGTGCCAGTAGTACCACAGGGCAGAACACTGAAGCTTTCTTT
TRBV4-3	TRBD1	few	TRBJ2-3	CASSRGTGYTDTQYF	TGCGCCAGCAGCCGAGGGACAGGTTACACAGATACGCAGTATTTT
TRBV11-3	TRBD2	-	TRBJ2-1	CASSLEAGGRNNEQFF	TGTGCCAGCAGCTTAGAGGCGGGGGGGCGCAACAATGAGCAGTTCTTC
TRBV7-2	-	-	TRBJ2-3	CASSSGMLDTQYF	TGTGCCAGCAGCTCCGGGATGTTAGATACGCAGTATTTT
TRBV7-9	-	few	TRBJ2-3	CASRASWGGLNTQYF	TGTGCCAGCAGGGCTAGCTGGGGGGGCCTAAATACGCAGTATTTT
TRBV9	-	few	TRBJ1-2	CASSADPNYGYTF	TGTGCCAGCAGCGCCGACCCAAACTATGGCTACACCTTC
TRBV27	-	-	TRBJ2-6	CASRRSQGSGANVLTF	TGTGCCAGCCGTCGTTCACAGGGTTCGGGGGCCAACGTCCTGACTTTC
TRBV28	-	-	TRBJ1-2	CASCWGGGSENYGYTF	TGTGCCAGCTGTTGGGGGGGAGGGTCTGAGAACTATGGCTACACCTTC
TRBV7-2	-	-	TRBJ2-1	CASNLDRDPMYEQFF	TGTGCCAGCAACCTTGACCGGGACCCGATGTATGAGCAGTTCTTC
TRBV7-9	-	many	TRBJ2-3	CASSLVQAEGGTQYF	TGTGCCAGCAGCTTAGTCCAGGCAGAGGGAGGTACGCAGTATTTT
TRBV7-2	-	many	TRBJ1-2	CASSREGIEGYTF	TGTGCCAGCAGCCGCGAGGGTATCGAGGGCTACACCTTC
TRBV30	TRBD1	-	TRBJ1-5	CAWSRGTENQPQHF	TGTGCCTGGAGTAGAGGGACAGAAAATCAGCCCCAGCATTTT
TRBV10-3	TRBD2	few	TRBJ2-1	CATHSLPLAAGDNEQFF	TGTGCCACGCACAGCCTGCCTCTGGCAGCGGGAGACAATGAGCAGTTCTTC
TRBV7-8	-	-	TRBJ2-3	CASSQGLVTDTQYF	TGTGCCAGCAGCCAGGGACTTGTCACAGATACGCAGTATTTT
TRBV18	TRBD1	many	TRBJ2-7	CASSRQGSYEQYF	TGTGCCAGCTCACGACAGGGGTCCTACGAGCAGTACTTC
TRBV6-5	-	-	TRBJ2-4	CASSPPGAGRNIQYF	TGTGCCAGCAGTCCGCCCGGGGCGGGGAGAAACATTCAGTACTTC
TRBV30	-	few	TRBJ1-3	CAWSVWGSSSGNTIYF	TGTGCCTGGAGTGTATGGGGCAGTAGCTCTGGAAACACCATATATTTT
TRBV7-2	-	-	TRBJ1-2	CASTERGREQYGYTF	TGTGCCAGCACGGAGAGGGGAAGGGAACAGTATGGCTACACCTTC
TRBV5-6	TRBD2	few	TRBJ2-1	CASSLASGAQQRNEQFF	TGTGCCAGCAGCTTGGCTAGCGGGGCGCAACAAAGGAATGAGCAGTTCTTC
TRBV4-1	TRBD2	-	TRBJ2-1	CASSQPSGRANEQFF	TGCGCCAGCAGCCAACCTAGCGGGAGGGCCAATGAGCAGTTCTTC
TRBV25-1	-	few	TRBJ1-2	CASSEGGLKGYTF	TGTGCCAGCAGTGAAGGGGGGTTAAAAGGCTACACCTTC
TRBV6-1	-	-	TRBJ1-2	CASSEEALGYGYTF	TGTGCCAGCAGTGAAGAGGCATTGGGTTATGGCTACACCTTC
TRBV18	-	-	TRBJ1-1	CASSPREGNTEAFF	TGTGCCAGCTCACCCAGGGAAGGGAACACTGAAGCTTTCTTT
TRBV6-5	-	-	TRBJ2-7	CASSYLRVGEQYF	TGTGCCAGCAGTTATTTGAGGGTAGGAGAGCAGTACTTC
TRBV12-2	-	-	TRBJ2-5	CARTGGLQETQYF	TGTGCAAGAACCGGGGGGCTCCAAGAGACCCAGTACTTC
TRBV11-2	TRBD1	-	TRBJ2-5	CASRIPGQYETQYF	TGTGCCAGCAGGATTCCGGGACAGTACGAGACCCAGTACTTC
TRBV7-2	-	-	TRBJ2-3	CASSITGQGTDTQYF	TGTGCCAGCAGCATAACTGGGCAGGGTACGGATACGCAGTATTTT
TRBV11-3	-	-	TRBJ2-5	CASSLVGFRETQYF	TGTGCCAGCAGCTTAGTGGGGTTCCGGGAGACCCAGTACTTC
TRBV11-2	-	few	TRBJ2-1	CASSSQRGTQYNEQFF	TGTGCCAGCAGTTCGCAGAGGGGGACTCAATACAATGAGCAGTTCTTC
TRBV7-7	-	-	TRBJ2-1	CASSEAGTQYNEQFF	TGTGCCAGCAGCGAGGCCGGGACGCAATACAATGAGCAGTTCTTC
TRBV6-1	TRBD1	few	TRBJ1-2	CASTTDRTYGYTF	TGTGCCAGCACCACGGACAGGACCTATGGCTACACCTTC
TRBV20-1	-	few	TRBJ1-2	CSASAGRIYTF	TGCAGTGCTAGTGCGGGTAGGATCTACACCTTC
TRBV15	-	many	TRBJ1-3	CATSRDYAQNTIYF	TGTGCCACCAGCAGAGATTATGCTCAAAACACCATATATTTT
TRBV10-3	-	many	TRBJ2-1	CAIKQGLGTNEQFF	TGTGCCATCAAACAGGGACTCGGGACCAATGAGCAGTTCTTC
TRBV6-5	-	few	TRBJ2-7	CATQTAYEQYF	TGTGCCACCCAGACAGCCTACGAGCAGTACTTC
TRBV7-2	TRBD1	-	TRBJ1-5	CASSLSGQSNQPQHF	TGTGCCAGCAGCTTGTCGGGACAGAGCAATCAGCCCCAGCATTTT
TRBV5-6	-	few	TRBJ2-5	CASSSDGFETQYF	TGTGCCAGCAGCTCGGACGGCTTTGAGACCCAGTACTTC
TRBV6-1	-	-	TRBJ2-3	CASSEAVGGPTATQYF	TGTGCCAGCAGTGAGGCGGTGGGAGGCCCTACCGCTACGCAGTATTTT
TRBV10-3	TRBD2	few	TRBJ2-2	CAISESEGGRTGELFF	TGTGCCATCAGTGAGTCCGAGGGAGGGCGGACCGGGGAGCTGTTTTTT
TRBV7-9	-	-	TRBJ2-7	CASGKGDGGRAEQYF	TGTGCCAGCGGGAAGGGGGACGGGGGACGTGCCGAGCAGTACTTC
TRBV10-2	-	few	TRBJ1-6	CASKSSYNSPLHF	TGCGCCAGCAAAAGCTCCTATAATTCACCCCTCCACTTT
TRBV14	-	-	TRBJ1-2	CASSQDPRGGSGYTF	TGTGCCAGCAGCCAAGATCCCAGGGGAGGCTCTGGCTACACCTTC
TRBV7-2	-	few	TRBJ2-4	CASSSPSENIQYF	TGTGCCAGCAGCTCGCCTAGCGAAAACATTCAGTACTTC
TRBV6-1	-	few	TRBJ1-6	CASSEDRDSPLHF	TGTGCCAGCAGTGAAGACAGGGATTCACCCCTCCACTTT
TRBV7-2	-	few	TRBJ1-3	CASSSGQGNTIYF	TGTGCCAGCAGCAGCGGGCAGGGAAACACCATATATTTT
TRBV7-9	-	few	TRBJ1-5	CASSLAGLEGNQPQHF	TGTGCCAGCAGCTTAGCAGGGCTGGAAGGCAATCAGCCCCAGCATTTT